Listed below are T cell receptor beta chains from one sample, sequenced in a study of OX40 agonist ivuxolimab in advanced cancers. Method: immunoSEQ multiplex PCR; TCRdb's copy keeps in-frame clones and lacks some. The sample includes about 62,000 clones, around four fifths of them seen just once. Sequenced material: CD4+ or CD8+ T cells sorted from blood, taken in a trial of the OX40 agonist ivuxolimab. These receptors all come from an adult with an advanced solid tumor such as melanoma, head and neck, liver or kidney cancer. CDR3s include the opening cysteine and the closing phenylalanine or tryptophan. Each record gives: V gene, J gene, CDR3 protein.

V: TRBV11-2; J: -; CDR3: CASSLMGAYEQYF
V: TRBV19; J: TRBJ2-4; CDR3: CASSIERPGQGKNIQYF
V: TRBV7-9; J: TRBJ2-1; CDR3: CASSGTYNEQFF
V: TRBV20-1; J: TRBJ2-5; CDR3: CSAYKETQYF
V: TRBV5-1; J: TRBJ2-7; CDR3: CASSEGQGSYEQYF
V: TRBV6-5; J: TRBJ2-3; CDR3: CASSTNLASTDTQYF
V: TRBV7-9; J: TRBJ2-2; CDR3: CASSLSSSGGTGELFF
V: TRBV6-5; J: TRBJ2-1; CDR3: CASSYSTSGRNEQFF
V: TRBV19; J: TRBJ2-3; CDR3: CASSISQGTDTQYF
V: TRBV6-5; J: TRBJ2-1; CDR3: CASRSGTAFYNEQFF
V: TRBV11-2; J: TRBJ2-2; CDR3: CASSLAPGQSLTGELFF
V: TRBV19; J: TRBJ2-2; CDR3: CASTPRAGRNTGELFF
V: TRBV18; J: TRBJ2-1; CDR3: CASSGEVNNEQFF
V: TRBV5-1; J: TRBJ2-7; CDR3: CASSLGHPGFAYEQYF
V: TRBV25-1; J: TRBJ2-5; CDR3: CASSEFKDWETQYF
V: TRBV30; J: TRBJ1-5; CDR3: CAWSVLGDQPQHF
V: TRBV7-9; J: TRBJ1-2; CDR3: CASSSPRGGAAFNYGYTF
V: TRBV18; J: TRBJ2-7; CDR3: CASSPMSNPYEQYF
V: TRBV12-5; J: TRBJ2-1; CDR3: CASGLVGGSTDEQFF
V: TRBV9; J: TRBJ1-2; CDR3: CASSGTRGTEGGYTF
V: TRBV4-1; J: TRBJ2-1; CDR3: CASSQGAGELNEQFF
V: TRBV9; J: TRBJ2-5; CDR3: CASSLSRNQETQYF
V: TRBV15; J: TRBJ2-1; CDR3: CATSRDGGSSEDEQFF
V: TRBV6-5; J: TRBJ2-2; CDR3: CASSSHTTGELFF
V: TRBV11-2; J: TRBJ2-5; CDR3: CASSAGLAGDPRGTQYF
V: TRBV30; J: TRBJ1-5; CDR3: CAWRRLGEGANQPQHF
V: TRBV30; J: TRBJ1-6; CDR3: CAWSPGQNSPLHF
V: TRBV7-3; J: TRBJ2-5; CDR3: CASSLFPQETQYF
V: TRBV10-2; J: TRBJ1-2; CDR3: CASSEGDGYTF
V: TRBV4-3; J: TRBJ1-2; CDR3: CASSQAQRLINYGYTF
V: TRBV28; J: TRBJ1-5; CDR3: CASSFGAQPQHF
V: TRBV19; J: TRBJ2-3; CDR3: CASRGGWEPTDTQYF
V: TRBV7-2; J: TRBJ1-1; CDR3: CASSLATQSTWGAAFF
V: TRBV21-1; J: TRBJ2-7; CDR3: CASSKVTTTEQYF
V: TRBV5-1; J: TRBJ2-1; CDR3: CASSNTLAYNEQFF